Below are 17 T cell receptor beta chains sequenced from a single sample in a study of T cell responses to AZD1222 COVID-19 vaccine. The repertoire was sequenced with immunoSEQ multiplex PCR; TCRdb's copy has only in-frame clones and lacks some. The table shows around 140,000 clones, with more than 85% occurring only once. This specimen was peripheral blood, taken on day 0 of AZD1222 vaccination. Receptors were obtained from an adult in good health.

This clone was recorded only once. The chain couples TRBV5-5 to TRBJ2-3, with D unresolved. V was cut by 5 bases and J by 0 bases, with 10 bases left in between. This CDR3 is built from 14 residues. The germline V gene encodes CDR1 SGHKS and CDR2 YYEKEE (reference sequence). The chain's CDR3 is CASRPTASTDTQYF. DNA for the CDR3: TGTGCCAGCAGGCCCACCGCTAGCACAGATACGCAGTATTTT.

The rearrangement uses TRBV5-1 and TRBJ2-5; D is unresolved. V dropped 4 bases and J dropped 5 bases, with 9 bases sitting between them. Germline V CDR1 and CDR2: SGHRS, YFSETQ. The CDR3 is made up of 12 amino acids. The CDR3 DNA is TGCGCCAGCAGCCAGGATCGGGAGACCCAGTACTTC. Translation: CASSQDRETQYF.

This chain joins TRBV24-1 and TRBJ2-3, with 11 bases aligning to TRBD1. V dropped 5 bases and J dropped 6; count of bases not matched to a gene: 9. The length of the CDR3 is 16 residues. Germline CDR1 is KGHDR and CDR2 is SFDVKD. The CDR3 loop is CATSGGTGGKGDTQYF. In DNA, the CDR3 is TGTGCCACCAGTGGAGGGACAGGGGGAAAGGGGGATACGCAGTATTTT.

V and J are TRBV6-5 and TRBJ1-1; no firm D call. Germline lookup yields CDR1 MNHEY and CDR2 SVGAGI. The V and J ends lost 4 bases and 5 bases respectively, with 8 bases between them. This CDR3 has 12 amino acids. This CDR3 is CASSSAGTEAFF. The CDR3 bases are TGTGCCAGCAGTTCGGCGGGGACTGAAGCTTTCTTT.

The chain links TRBV7-8 to TRBJ2-7, with D tentatively TRBD2 (5 bases). The CDR3 sequence is 13 residues long. CDR1 is SGHVS, CDR2 FQNEAQ, per germline. The V end was cut by 1 base, the J end by 7 bases, with 11 bases between. This chain's CDR3 is CASSLGAGGEQYF. The CDR3, as DNA: TGTGCCAGCAGCTTAGGGGCGGGCGGGGAGCAGTACTTC.

The chain is built from TRBV7-9 and TRBJ1-3, with 9 bases identical to TRBD1. Trimming removed 5 bases from V and 3 bases from J; junction bases left unmatched: 5. Germline V CDR1 and CDR2: SEHNR, FQNEAQ (reference sequence). CDR3 length: 15 residues. CDR3 in amino acids: CASSQRDRDGNTIYF. CDR3 DNA: TGTGCCAGCAGCCAAAGGGACAGGGATGGAAACACCATATATTTT.

This rearrangement joins TRBV27 to TRBJ1-6; D ambiguous. CDR1 and CDR2 (germline): MNHEY, SMNVEV (reference sequence). The CDR3 sequence is 15 residues long. V was cut by 5 bases and J by 7 bases, with 15 bases left in between. In DNA form, the CDR3 reads TGTGCCAGCAGTCCGCATGAGGGCGGGAATTCACCCCTCCACTTT. It yields the protein CASSPHEGGNSPLHF.

The chain couples TRBV4-2 to TRBJ2-7; a weak D match, TRBD1 (6 bases). V lost 4 bases to trimming and J lost 9 bases, with 22 bases between them. The CDR3 is 15 residues long. Germline V CDR1 and CDR2: LGHNA, YNFKEQ. CDR3 protein: CASSRWAGGGCRQYF. The CDR3 nucleotides read TGTGCCAGCAGCCGATGGGCTGGGGGCGGGTGCCGGCAGTACTTC.

The J gene is TRBJ1-3, the V gene TRBV7-6, with D uncertain. Germline assignment: CDR1 SGHVS and CDR2 FNYEAQ. The CDR3 has 16 residues. V was cut by 1 base and J by 0 bases, with 10 bases left in between. CDR3 protein: CASSLGQWSSGNTIYF. CDR3 sequence (DNA): TGTGCCAGCAGCTTAGGGCAGTGGAGCTCTGGAAACACCATATATTTT.

This chain connects TRBV4-1 to TRBJ2-2; no clear D. V was cut by 6 bases and J by 6 bases, with 11 bases left in between. The CDR3 contains 13 residues. Germline V CDR1 and CDR2: MGHRA, YSYEKL. CDR3 sequence: CASRLGVAGELFF. In nucleotides, the CDR3 is TGCGCCAGCAGGCTCGGAGTAGCCGGGGAGCTGTTTTTT.

The rearrangement uses TRBV12-3 or TRBV12-4 and TRBJ1-1, with unresolved D. CDR3 size: 13 residues. V lost 3 bases, J lost 1 base, and 6 bases lay in between. The CDR3 spells CASSLLENTEAFF. CDR3 DNA sequence: TGTGCCAGCAGTTTGCTCGAGAACACTGAAGCTTTCTTT.

The chain recombines TRBV5-8 with TRBJ1-2; no clear D gene. CDR3 length: 13 amino acids. In germline, CDR1 is SGHTS, CDR2 YDEGEE. Trimming took off 4 bases at V and 2 bases at J, with 9 bases between the two ends. In nucleotides, the CDR3 is TGTGCCAGCAGCGCGGGAGGGAACTATGGCTACACCTTC. This translates into CASSAGGNYGYTF.

The chain carries TRBV12-5 and TRBJ2-3; 10 positions agree with TRBD1. Germline values: CDR1 LGHNT, CDR2 FRNRAP. After removal of 6 bases from V and 3 bases from J, the junction contained 9 bases not matched to a gene. This CDR3 contains 16 residues. The CDR3 region has the DNA TGTGCTAGTGGCCCATTAACGGGACAGGGGACAGATACGCAGTATTTT. This translates into CASGPLTGQGTDTQYF.

The V and J genes are TRBV9 and TRBJ2-3; 14 positions match TRBD2. There are 21 residues in the CDR3. J was trimmed by 1 base and V by 4 bases; bases with no gene match: 17. Germline V gene data show CDR1 as SGDLS and CDR2 as YYNGEE. CDR3 region: CASSSRLTSGGGLSGTDTQYF. CDR3 bases: TGTGCCAGCAGCTCGCGGTTGACTAGCGGGGGGGGTTTGAGTGGCACAGATACGCAGTATTTT. The full variable domain, its missing parts supplied by reference TRBV9 and TRBJ2-3, is DSGVTQTPKHLITATGQRVTLRCSPRSGDLSVYWYQQSLDQGLQFLIQYYNGEERAKGNILERFSAQQFPDLHSELNLSSLELGDSALYFCASSSRLTSGGGLSGTDTQYFGPGTRLTVL.

The rearrangement links TRBV6-5 to TRBJ1-3; a possible D gene is TRBD1 (6 bases). CDR3 length equals 15 residues. Trimming left V 1 base short and J 2 bases short, with 9 bases between. Germline-derived CDR1 and CDR2 are MNHEY and SVGAGI. CDR3 sequence reads: CASSYFTGTGNTIYF. CDR3 nucleotide sequence: TGTGCCAGCAGTTACTTCACAGGGACTGGAAACACCATATATTTT.

The chain employs TRBV4-3 and TRBJ2-2; a weak D match, TRBD2 (6 bases). The ends were cut back, 0 bases at V and 2 bases at J, with 19 bases in the middle. CDR3 size: 19 residues. Germline V lookup: CDR1 LGHNA, CDR2 YSLEER. Written as DNA, the CDR3 is TGCGCCAGCAGCCAAGACCTCGGGGACTCTACCGGAAACACCGGGGAGCTGTTTTTT. Protein product: CASSQDLGDSTGNTGELFF.

Comments on this clone: The same CDR3 arises from other DNA sequences in this sample as well. The chain uses TRBV7-9 and TRBJ1-4; D call uncertain. Trimming cost V 5 bases and J 5 bases, with 6 bases left between them. The CDR3 spans 12 residues. The germline CDR1 and CDR2 sequences are SEHNR and FQNEAQ (reference sequence). The CDR3 bases are TGTGCCAGCAGCCCTGACAATGAAAAACTGTTTTTT. Translated: CASSPDNEKLFF.